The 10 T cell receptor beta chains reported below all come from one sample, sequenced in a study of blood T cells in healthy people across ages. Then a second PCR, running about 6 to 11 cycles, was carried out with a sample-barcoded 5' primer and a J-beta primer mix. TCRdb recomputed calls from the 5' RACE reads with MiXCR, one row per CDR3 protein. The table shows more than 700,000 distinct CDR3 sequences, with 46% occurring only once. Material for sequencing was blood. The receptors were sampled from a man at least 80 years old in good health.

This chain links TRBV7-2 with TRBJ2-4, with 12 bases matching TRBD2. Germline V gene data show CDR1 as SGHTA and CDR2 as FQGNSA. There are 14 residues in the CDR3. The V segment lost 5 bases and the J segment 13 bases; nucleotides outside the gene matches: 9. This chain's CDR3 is CASSPLAGGSEQYF. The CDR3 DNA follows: TGTGCCAGCAGCCCCCTAGCGGGAGGGTCGGAGCAGTACTTC.

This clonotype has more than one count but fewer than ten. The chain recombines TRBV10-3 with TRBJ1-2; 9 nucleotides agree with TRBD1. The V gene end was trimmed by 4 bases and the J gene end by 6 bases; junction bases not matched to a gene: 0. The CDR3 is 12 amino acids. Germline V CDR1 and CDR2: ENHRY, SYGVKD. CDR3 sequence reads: CAISGQGDGYTF. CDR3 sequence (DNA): TGTGCCATCAGTGGACAGGGGGATGGCTACACCTTC.

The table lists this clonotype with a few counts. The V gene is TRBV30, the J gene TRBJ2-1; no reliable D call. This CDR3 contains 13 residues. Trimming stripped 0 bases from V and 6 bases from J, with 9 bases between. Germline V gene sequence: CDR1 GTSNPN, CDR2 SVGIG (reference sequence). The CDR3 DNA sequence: TGTGCCTGGAGTGTACAGCTGCGCAATGAGCAGTTCTTC. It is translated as CAWSVQLRNEQFF.

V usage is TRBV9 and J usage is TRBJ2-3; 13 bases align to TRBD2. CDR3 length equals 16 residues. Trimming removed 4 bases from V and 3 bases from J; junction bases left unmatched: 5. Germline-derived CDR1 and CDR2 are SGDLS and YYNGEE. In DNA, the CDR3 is TGTGCCAGCAGCTACGGACTAGCGGGAGTGACAGATACGCAGTATTTT. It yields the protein CASSYGLAGVTDTQYF.

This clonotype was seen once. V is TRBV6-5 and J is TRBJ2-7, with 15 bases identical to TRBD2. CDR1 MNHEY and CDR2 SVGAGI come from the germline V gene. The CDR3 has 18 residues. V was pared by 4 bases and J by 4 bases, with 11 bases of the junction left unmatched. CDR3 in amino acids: CASSSNPGLAGGKYEQYF. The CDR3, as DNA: TGTGCCAGCAGTTCCAACCCGGGACTAGCGGGGGGAAAGTACGAGCAGTACTTC.

The CDR3 DNA sequence: TGCGCCAGCAGCTTGGAACAGTCTTACAATGAGCAGTTCTTC. As protein: CASSLEQSYNEQFF. J is TRBJ2-1 and V is TRBV5-1; D is undetermined. V was shortened by 0 bases and J by 4 bases, with 8 bases between the two germline ends. Looked up from germline, CDR1 is SGHRS and CDR2 is YFSETQ. The CDR3 loop spans 14 amino acids.

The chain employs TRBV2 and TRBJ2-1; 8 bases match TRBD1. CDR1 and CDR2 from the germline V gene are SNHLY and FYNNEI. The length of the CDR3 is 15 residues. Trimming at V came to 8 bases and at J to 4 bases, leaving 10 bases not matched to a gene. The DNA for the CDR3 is TGTGCCAGCGTAGACCTGGGACAGGTGTACAATGAGCAGTTCTTC. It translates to CASVDLGQVYNEQFF.

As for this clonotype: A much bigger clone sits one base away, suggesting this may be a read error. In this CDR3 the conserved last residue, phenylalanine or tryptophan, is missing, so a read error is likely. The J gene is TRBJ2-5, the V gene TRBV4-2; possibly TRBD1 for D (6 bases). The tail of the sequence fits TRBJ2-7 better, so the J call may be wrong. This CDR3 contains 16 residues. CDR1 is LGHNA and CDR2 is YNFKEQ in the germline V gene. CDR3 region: CASSQNQGTPIYEQYL. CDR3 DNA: TGTGCCAGCAGCCAGAACCAGGGGACCCCAATCTACGAGCAGTACTTA.

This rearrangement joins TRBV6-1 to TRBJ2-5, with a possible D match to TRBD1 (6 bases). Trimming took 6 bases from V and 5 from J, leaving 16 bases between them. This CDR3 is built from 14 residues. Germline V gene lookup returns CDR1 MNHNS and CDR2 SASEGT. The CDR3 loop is CASRTTGQGETQYF. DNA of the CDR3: TGTGCCAGCAGGACGACTGGGCAGGGGGAGACCCAGTACTTC.

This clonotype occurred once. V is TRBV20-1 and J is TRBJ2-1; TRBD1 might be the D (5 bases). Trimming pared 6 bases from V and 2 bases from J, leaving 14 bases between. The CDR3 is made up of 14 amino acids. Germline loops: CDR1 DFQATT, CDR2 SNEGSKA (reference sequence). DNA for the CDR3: TGCAGTGCCCAAGTACAGGTAACCTACAATGAGCAGTTCTTC. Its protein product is CSAQVQVTYNEQFF.